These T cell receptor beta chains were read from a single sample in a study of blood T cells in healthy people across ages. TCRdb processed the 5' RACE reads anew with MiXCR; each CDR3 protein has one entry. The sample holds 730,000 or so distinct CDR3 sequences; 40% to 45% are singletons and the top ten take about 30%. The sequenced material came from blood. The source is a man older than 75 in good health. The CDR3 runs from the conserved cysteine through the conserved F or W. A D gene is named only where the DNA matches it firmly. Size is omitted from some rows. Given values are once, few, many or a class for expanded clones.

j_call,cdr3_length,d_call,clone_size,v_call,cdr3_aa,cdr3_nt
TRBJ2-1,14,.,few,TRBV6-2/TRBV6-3,CASSSPGLGNEQFF,TGTGCCAGCAGTTCCCCGGGACTGGGGAATGAGCAGTTCTTC
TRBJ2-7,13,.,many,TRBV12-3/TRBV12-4,CASSLGQYYEQYF,TGTGCCAGCAGTTTGGGCCAGTACTACGAGCAGTACTTC
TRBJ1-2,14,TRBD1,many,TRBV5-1,CASSFPGQGDGYTF,TGCGCCAGCAGCTTCCCCGGACAGGGAGATGGCTACACCTTC
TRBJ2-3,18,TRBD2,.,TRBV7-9,CASSLWLRSAGRTDTQYF,TGTGCCAGCAGCTTATGGTTAAGGTCAGCGGGACGCACAGATACGCAGTATTTT
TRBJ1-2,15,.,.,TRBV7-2,CASSIGGDRVYGYTF,TGTGCCAGCAGTATCGGGGGGGACCGAGTCTATGGCTACACCTTC
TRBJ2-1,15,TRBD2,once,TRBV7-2,CASTLDLLANNEQFF,TGTGCCAGCACCCTTGACTTACTAGCGAACAATGAGCAGTTCTTC
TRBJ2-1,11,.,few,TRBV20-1,CSLWVRDEQFF,TGCAGTCTTTGGGTCCGTGATGAGCAGTTCTTC
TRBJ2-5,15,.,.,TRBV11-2,CASSLEGQSVETQYF,TGTGCCAGCAGCTTAGAGGGGCAGTCCGTAGAGACCCAGTACTTC
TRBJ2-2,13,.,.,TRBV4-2,CASSQVGTGELFF,TGTGCCAGCAGCCAAGTGGGTACAGGGGAGCTGTTTTTT
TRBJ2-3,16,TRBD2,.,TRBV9,CASSAGTSGSTDTQYF,TGTGCCAGCAGCGCCGGGACTAGCGGTAGCACAGATACGCAGTATTTT
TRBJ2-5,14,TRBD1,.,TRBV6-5,CASSPNAGGFSQYF,TGTGCCAGCAGTCCCAACGCAGGGGGTTTTTCCCAGTACTTC
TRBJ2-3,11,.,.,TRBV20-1,CSAAIGDTQYF,TGCAGTGCCGCGATCGGGGATACGCAGTATTTT
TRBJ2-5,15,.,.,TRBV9,CASSSSAATQETQYF,TGTGCCAGCAGCTCTTCAGCGGCGACACAAGAGACCCAGTACTTC
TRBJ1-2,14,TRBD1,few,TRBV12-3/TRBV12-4,CASTDRVDNYGYTF,TGTGCCAGCACCGACAGGGTAGATAACTATGGCTACACCTTC
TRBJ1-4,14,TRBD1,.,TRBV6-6,CASSYEDRSFQLFF,TGTGCCAGCAGTTACGAGGACAGGAGCTTTCAACTGTTTTTT
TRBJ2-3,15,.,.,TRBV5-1,CASSSESPSTDTQYF,TGCGCCAGCAGCTCGGAGAGTCCTAGCACAGATACGCAGTATTTT
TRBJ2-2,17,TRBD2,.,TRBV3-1,CASSLRTSGWNTGELFF,TGTGCCAGCAGCCTTCGGACTAGCGGGTGGAACACCGGGGAGCTGTTTTTT
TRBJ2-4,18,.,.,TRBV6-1,CASSPLPSDRQSIREQYF,TGTGCCAGCAGTCCCCTACCGTCGGACAGGCAATCGATCCGGGAGCAGTACTTC
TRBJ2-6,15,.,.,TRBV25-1,CASSDPSSGANVLAF,TGTGCCAGCAGTGACCCGAGCTCTGGGGCCAACGTCCTGGCTTTC
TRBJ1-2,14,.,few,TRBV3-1,CASSQARSGYGYTF,TGTGCCAGCAGCCAAGCTCGGTCGGGCTATGGCTACACCTTC
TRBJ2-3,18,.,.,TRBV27,CASSSRDRVSPSTDTQYF,TGTGCCAGCAGTAGCCGGGACCGAGTTTCCCCTAGCACAGATACGCAGTATTTT
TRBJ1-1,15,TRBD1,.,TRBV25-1,CASSAYRGRRTEAFF,TGTGCCAGCAGTGCGTACAGGGGGCGCAGGACTGAAGCTTTCTTT
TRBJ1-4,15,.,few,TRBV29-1,CSVSESGLSTEKLFF,TGCAGCGTATCCGAGTCCGGGTTAAGTACTGAAAAACTGTTTTTT
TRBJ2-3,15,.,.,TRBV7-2,CASSLARTTAGTQYF,TGTGCCAGCAGCTTAGCCCGGACTACCGCCGGTACGCAGTATTTT
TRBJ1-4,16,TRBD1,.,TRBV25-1,CASSEFWGTGFEKLFF,TGTGCCAGCAGTGAATTTTGGGGGACAGGGTTTGAAAAACTGTTTTTT
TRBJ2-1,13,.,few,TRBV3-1,CASSQPPGGEQFF,TGTGCCAGCAGCCAACCCCCCGGGGGTGAGCAGTTCTTC
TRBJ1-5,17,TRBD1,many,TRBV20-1,CSARGGQGVDGNQPQHF,TGCAGTGCTAGGGGGGGACAGGGAGTCGACGGCAATCAGCCCCAGCATTTT
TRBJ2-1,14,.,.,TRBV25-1,CASSEYGKNNEQFF,TGTGCCAGCAGTGAATATGGCAAGAACAATGAGCAGTTCTTC
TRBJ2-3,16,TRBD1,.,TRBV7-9,CASSAYRGRGTDTQYF,TGTGCCAGCAGCGCATACAGGGGGCGGGGCACAGATACGCAGTATTTT